This TCR beta chain is from a study of blood T cell repertoires in COVID-19. There are 12 residues in the CDR3. Trimming took off 6 bases at V and 4 bases at J, with 9 bases between the two ends. Germline V lookup: CDR1 MDHEN, CDR2 SYDVKM. Original processing methods: Reference gene primer amplification gave nucleated cell count estimates. TCRdb's copy holds only in-frame clones and misses some; the assay was immunoSEQ multiplex PCR. The V and J calls and clone size come from that table; D and trimming were worked out from the DNA. The table includes around 300,000 clones, less than 90% detected once. Everyone who took part was roughly 18 to 89 years old, and they came from about 25 US areas. Clinical histories supplied by participants themselves formed the basis of cohort assignment. Cohort 3 donors counted as recovered after two negative PCRs, clearance, or resolved symptoms.

Sequencing input: PBMCs or T cells enriched from blood (not recorded which). The clonotype comes from a woman aged 45-59 years who had recovered from COVID-19. This chain connects TRBV28 to TRBJ1-2, with D perhaps TRBD1 (5 bases). The CDR3 region has the DNA TGTGCCAGCAGGTCAGGGATCTATGGCTACACCTTC. Residues: CASRSGIYGYTF.